One sample yielded the 13 T cell receptor beta chains listed below, sequenced in a study of spatial heterogeneity in lung cancer. The time point is: sample taken at primary tumor resection. Study outcomes and limitations: Tumoral mutation counts were tracked by counts of expanded intratumoral alpha and beta TCRs.

TCRdb processed the 5' RACE reads anew with MiXCR; each CDR3 protein has one entry. Of roughly 8,000 distinct CDR3 sequences in the sample, 9.6% were seen once. No antigens are known for them. The material was lung tumor tissue, obtained at surgery. The receptors were gathered from a male donor with early-stage non-small cell lung cancer.

This clonotype was seen many times. The genes are TRBV10-3 and TRBJ1-2, with D perhaps TRBD1 (5 bases). The CDR3 contains 14 residues. V lost 7 bases, J lost 3 bases, and 15 bases lay in between. Looked up from germline, CDR1 is ENHRY and CDR2 is SYGVKD. The CDR3 loop reads CAITADSQYYGYTF. CDR3 DNA sequence: TGTGCCATCACTGCCGACAGCCAGTACTATGGCTACACCTTC.

In this sample, this clonotype turned up many times. The chain carries TRBV7-8 and TRBJ1-4, with D possibly matching TRBD1 (5 bases). Germline V gene sequence: CDR1 SGHVS, CDR2 FQNEAQ. The length of the CDR3 is 14 residues. Trimming stripped 3 bases from V and 6 bases from J, with 11 bases between. This CDR3 is CASSFQPRDEKLFF. For the CDR3, the DNA is TGTGCCAGCAGCTTCCAACCCAGGGATGAAAAACTGTTTTTT.

Many counts were recorded for this clonotype. This chain connects TRBV2 to TRBJ1-1, with D maybe TRBD1 (5 bases). Trimming removed 6 bases from V and 1 base from J, with 15 bases in between. CDR1 and CDR2 from the germline V gene are SNHLY and FYNNEI. The CDR3 sequence is 15 residues long. The CDR3 coding sequence is TGTGCCAGCAGCGAGCTCGAGACAGCGAACACTGAAGCTTTCTTT. Translating gives CASSELETANTEAFF.

This clonotype was detected many times. The chain uses TRBV2 and TRBJ1-4; TRBD1 aligns across 9 bases. Germline trimming cut 6 bases from V and 3 bases from J; bases unmatched to any gene: 5. This CDR3 contains 15 residues. Germline V CDR1 and CDR2: SNHLY, FYNNEI. DNA for the CDR3: TGTGCCAGCAGCCGGGACAGGGCTCCTAATGAAAAACTGTTTTTT. As protein: CASSRDRAPNEKLFF.

This clonotype was counted ten times or more. The chain has TRBV24-1 and TRBJ1-5, with 9 bases lining up with TRBD1. This CDR3 is built from 15 residues. V lost 4 bases to trimming and J lost 7 bases; unmatched junction nucleotides: 7. From germline, CDR1 is KGHDR and CDR2 SFDVKD. The CDR3 nucleotides read TGTGCCACCAGTGACGGGACAGGGAGACACCAGCCCCAGCATTTT. Its protein product is CATSDGTGRHQPQHF.

The table lists this clonotype with many counts. The V call is TRBV7-2, the J call TRBJ2-3, with unresolved D. This CDR3 has 15 residues. The V gene's germline CDR1 is SGHTA and CDR2 FQGNSA. V lost 5 bases and J 0 bases, leaving 12 bases between the germline ends. DNA of the CDR3: TGTGCCAGCAGCAGTTACTCCCGAAGCACAGATACGCAGTATTTT. Encoded protein: CASSSYSRSTDTQYF.

In its sample, this clonotype was seen many times. The chain recombines TRBV7-2 with TRBJ1-2; D remains ambiguous. Trimming stripped 1 base from V and 7 bases from J, with 13 bases between. In germline, CDR1 is SGHTA, CDR2 FQGNSA. The CDR3 sequence is 14 residues long. CDR3 coding DNA: TGTGCCAGCAGCTTAGAGTGGGGTGATCTTGGCTACACCTTC. Its protein is CASSLEWGDLGYTF. Complete variable domain (other parts from reference TRBV7-2 and TRBJ1-2): GAGVSQSPSNKVTEKGKDVELRCDPISGHTALYWYRQSLGQGLEFLIYFQGNSAPDKSGLPSDRFSAERTGGSVSTLTIQRTQQEDSAVYLCASSLEWGDLGYTFGSGTRLTVV.

This clonotype came up many times. This chain joins TRBV7-2 and TRBJ2-2; 11 bases agree with TRBD1. Germline CDR1 SGHTA, CDR2 FQGNSA. The CDR3 length is 16 residues. V shed 3 bases, J shed 6 bases, and the junction held 6 bases outside the gene matches. The CDR3 reads CASSFGQGAISGELFF. CDR3 sequence (DNA): TGTGCCAGCAGCTTTGGACAGGGGGCGATATCCGGGGAGCTGTTTTTT.

In its sample, this clonotype was seen many times. The rearrangement uses TRBV20-1 and TRBJ1-4, with 10 bases that match TRBD1. This CDR3 is built from 14 residues. Germline V CDR1 and CDR2: DFQATT, SNEGSKA (reference sequence). The V segment lost 5 bases and the J segment 7 bases; nucleotides outside the gene matches: 7. The CDR3 region has the DNA TGCAGTGCTCCTCGACAGGGGGCGGGTGAAAAACTGTTTTTT. This translates into CSAPRQGAGEKLFF.

In its sample, this clonotype ranks as medium-sized. J is TRBJ2-3 and V is TRBV11-2; D call uncertain. The CDR3 is 15 residues long. Trimming stripped 2 bases from V and 0 bases from J, with 9 bases between. Germline values: CDR1 SGHAT, CDR2 FQNNGV. CDR3 region: CASSLRIRSTDTQYF. DNA for the CDR3: TGTGCCAGCAGCTTACGTATAAGAAGCACAGATACGCAGTATTTT.

This clonotype was seen ten or more times. V usage is TRBV2 and J usage is TRBJ2-7; 9 bases are shared with TRBD1. The V gene end was trimmed by 10 bases and the J gene end by 3 bases; junction bases not matched to a gene: 7. The CDR3 runs to 13 residues. CDR1 and CDR2 (germline): SNHLY, FYNNEI. The CDR3 region has the DNA TGTGCCATTCCGGGACAGGGAAACTACGAGCAGTACTTC. It codes for CAIPGQGNYEQYF.

The J gene is TRBJ2-7, the V gene TRBV2; D not resolved. This CDR3 region has 14 residues. Trimming removed 7 bases from V and 0 bases from J, with 13 bases in between. Germline loops: CDR1 SNHLY, CDR2 FYNNEI. The CDR3 DNA sequence: TGTGCCAGCAATAAAAAGGGTCCCTCCTACGAGCAGTACGTC. The encoded protein is CASNKKGPSYEQYV.

This clonotype was seen at least ten times. J is TRBJ2-5 and V is TRBV5-6, with D perhaps matching TRBD2 (6 bases). V lost 0 bases and J 1 base, leaving 16 bases between the germline ends. There are 17 residues in the CDR3. Per germline, CDR1 SGHDT and CDR2 YYEEEE. CDR3 amino acids: CASSLGEVRHLQETQYF. The CDR3 region has the DNA TGTGCCAGCAGCTTGGGGGAGGTCAGACATCTCCAAGAGACCCAGTACTTC. The variable domain in full, with the rest retrieved from reference TRBV5-6 and TRBJ2-5, is DAGVTQSPTHLIKTRGQQVTLRCSPKSGHDTVSWYQQALGQGPQFIFQYYEEEERQRGNFPDRFSGHQFPNYSSELNVNALLLGDSALYLCASSLGEVRHLQETQYFGPGTRLLVL.